The 3 T cell receptor beta chains listed next were all sequenced from one sample in a study of beta chain features in type 1 diabetes. The authors reverse transcribed all of the isolated RNA, so sequencing captured expressed TCRB transcripts. TCRdb's copy holds only in-frame clones and misses some; the assay was immunoSEQ multiplex PCR. Counted here are about 260,000 clones, around 20% occurring once; the ten biggest clones make up roughly 0.028%. Study results and caveats: There was a moderate but significant shortening of TCRB CDR3s in all four CD4+ subsets of Type 1 diabetes patients.

Antigens for these TCRs are unknown. The sample comprised naive CD4+ T cells from blood. The receptors were sampled from a woman aged 40 to 49 with type 1 diabetes.

The chain links TRBV29-1 to TRBJ2-7, with TRBD1 matching over 7 bases. This CDR3 comprises 12 residues. Losses at the gene ends were 6 bases for V and 2 bases for J; bases not matched to a gene: 4. CDR1 and CDR2 (germline): SQVTM, ANQGSEA. CDR3 coding DNA: TGCAGCGTCCGGACAGGAACCTACGAGCAGTACTTC. It specifies CSVRTGTYEQYF.

The CDR3 here is CAWGPDSGNTIYF. DNA of the CDR3: TGTGCCTGGGGCCCAGACTCTGGAAACACCATATATTTT. The rearrangement joins TRBV30 to TRBJ1-3; D not certain. Trimming pared 5 bases from V and 0 bases from J, leaving 8 bases between. Germline lookup yields CDR1 GTSNPN and CDR2 SVGIG (reference sequence). The CDR3 sequence is 13 residues long.

The chain couples TRBV5-1 to TRBJ1-6; 9 bases map to TRBD1. The ends lost 4 bases at V and 9 bases at J; junction bases unmatched: 8. The germline gives CDR1 SGHRS, CDR2 YFSETQ. The CDR3 loop spans 15 amino acids. The DNA for the CDR3 is TGCGCCAGCAGCGCGGGACAGGGTAGGGTTTCACCCCTCCACTTT. Protein sequence: CASSAGQGRVSPLHF.